A single TCR beta chain is shown here with its context. Produced via immunoSEQ multiplex PCR; TCRdb's table is partial and in-frame only. The table lists about 38,000 clones, more than 85% of them singletons. This record comes from a study of T cell changes during pregnancy in multiple sclerosis. The CDR3 is 18 amino acids. Trimming took off 4 bases at V and 6 bases at J, with 28 bases between the two ends. Germline CDR1 SEHNR, CDR2 FQNEAQ (reference sequence). Sequenced material: CD8+ T cells from peripheral blood mononuclear cells, taken after pregnancy. This chain connects TRBV7-9 to TRBJ2-7; D might be TRBD2 (6 bases). The sequence was obtained from a female donor with multiple sclerosis, enrolled in a pregnancy study. CDR3 coding DNA: TGTGCCAGCAGCTCTCCCTTTAGTACTGGGACTGACACTCGCGAGCAGTACTTC. Amino acids: CASSSPFSTGTDTREQYF.